This is a list of T cell receptor beta chains from one sample in a study of blood T cell repertoires in COVID-19. The protocol was immunoSEQ multiplex PCR, while the TCRdb copy is restricted to in-frame clones and leaves out a portion. The sample yields some 190,000 clones, 80% seen once. The sequenced sample was PBMCs or T cells enriched from blood (not recorded which). The receptors come from a man aged 60 to 69 who had been exposed to COVID-19. The conserved cysteine and the conserved F or W are not part of the CDR3 here. Some rows mark clone size as missing; the rest say once, few, many or name a class of expanded clone.

v_call	j_call	clone_size	cdr3_aa
TRBV5-1	TRBJ1-2	.	ASSLEGTDYGYT
TRBV6-1	TRBJ1-2	.	ASSEGRGATDYGYT
TRBV5-1	TRBJ2-6	.	ASSQGPVTGANVLT
TRBV11-3	TRBJ1-4	.	ASSLGLKEVEKLF
TRBV9	TRBJ2-3	.	ASSPDTDTQY
TRBV24-1	TRBJ1-5	.	ATSDPTGADQPQH
TRBV2	TRBJ2-7	.	ASSLSYYEQY
TRBV7-2	TRBJ2-1	few	ASSLNPPLLAGGNEQF
TRBV29-1	TRBJ2-5	.	SVEAGGETQY
TRBV2	TRBJ1-4	.	ASSIQGVGDEKLF
TRBV28	TRBJ1-4	.	ASSQSGQGSREKLF
TRBV29-1	TRBJ1-1	few	SVQSQGALNTEAF
TRBV7-2	TRBJ2-3	once	ASSARGYTSTDTQY
TRBV20-1	TRBJ2-3	once	SASGLAVSTDTQY
TRBV7-9	TRBJ1-3	.	ASSSGNREISGNTIY
TRBV21-1	TRBJ2-7	.	ASSGRGPALEQY
TRBV6-5	TRBJ2-7	.	ASSRTPYEQY
TRBV15	TRBJ1-3	few	ATSRVLGNTIY
TRBV28	TRBJ1-5	few	ASSLDRRDQPQH
TRBV14	TRBJ1-1	.	ASSQDSGWRPAF
TRBV6-1	TRBJ2-4	.	ASSEPAGMAKNIQY
TRBV24-1	TRBJ1-2	.	ATSDPTGQGANYGYT
TRBV7-2	TRBJ1-2	.	ASSLGGQGNYGYT
TRBV7-8	TRBJ2-5	.	ASSFWFQGQETQY
TRBV9	TRBJ2-7	once	ASSWTGDSYEQY
TRBV6-2/TRBV6-3	TRBJ2-1	.	ASSDLYGENEQF
TRBV28	TRBJ2-3	.	ASSLLGSTQY
TRBV9	TRBJ1-4	few	ASSVGTATNEKLF
TRBV6-5	TRBJ2-2	.	ATGLAGVRTGELF
TRBV30	TRBJ1-6	.	AVTRAQGGSPLH
TRBV11-2	TRBJ2-3	.	ASQKQGASTDTQY
TRBV5-5	TRBJ1-2	.	ASSLEGQIYSGYT
TRBV19	TRBJ2-3	.	ASSIGTSGGTDTQY
TRBV3-1/TRBV3-2	TRBJ2-5	.	ASSQDMVAYQETQY
TRBV2	TRBJ1-2	.	ASSGVPGQDRRGYT
TRBV3-1/TRBV3-2	TRBJ1-4	.	ASSPILEVEKLF
TRBV7-2	TRBJ2-7	.	ASSLAQGIHEQY
TRBV7-9	TRBJ2-1	.	ASSLDTGIRRF
TRBV19	TRBJ2-1	.	ASNKASGSWELNEQF
TRBV10-1	TRBJ1-1	once	ASNRGGDTEAF
TRBV4-3	TRBJ2-1	.	ASSRLRSYNEQF
TRBV5-1	TRBJ2-1	once	ASSLGTIHNEQF
TRBV15	TRBJ2-2	few	ATSRREDTGELF
TRBV28	TRBJ1-2	.	ASSRAGNSDGYT
TRBV7-9	TRBJ2-1	.	ASSLAGGLEQF
TRBV27	TRBJ2-2	few	ASSSPTSGRWELF
TRBV28	TRBJ1-2	.	ASSVYRGGYT
TRBV2	TRBJ1-5	.	ASKGDRGIRGGQPQH
TRBV19	TRBJ2-2	.	ASSIVSGVTGELF
TRBV11-3	TRBJ2-3	.	ASSAKRISTDTQY
TRBV7-2	TRBJ1-2	.	ASSLGQSYGYT